A selection of T cell receptor beta chains follows, all from one sample in a study of T-cell reconstitution after alpha-beta-depleted transplantation in children. TCRdb re-analysed the PCR reads in MiXCR, keeping a single row per CDR3 protein. The table has fewer than 750,000 distinct CDR3 sequences, 25% to 30% seen once. Sequencing was performed on PBMCs, taken before TCRalphabeta/CD19-depleted stem cell transplant. The source is a boy less than two years old with Wiskott-Aldrich syndrome, due to receive a stem cell transplant. Each CDR3 is given with its conserved first and last residue. D genes are given only for firm matches. A row's size may be missing; if present it is once, few, many or a size class.

j_call d_call v_call clone_size cdr3_aa cdr3_nt
TRBJ1-4 - TRBV5-1 few CASSLETRDWWELFF TGCGCCAGCAGCTTGGAGACACGGGACTGGTGGGAACTGTTTTTT
TRBJ2-2 - TRBV12-3/TRBV12-4 few CASTLRRNTGELFF TGTGCCAGCACCCTCAGGAGGAACACCGGGGAGCTGTTTTTT
TRBJ2-7 - TRBV5-1 many CASSPPGYEQYF TGCGCCAGCAGCCCGCCGGGTTACGAGCAGTACTTC
TRBJ2-7 - TRBV27 - CASSFYSVRGEQYF TGTGCCAGCAGTTTTTATAGCGTGAGGGGAGAGCAGTACTTC
TRBJ2-1 - TRBV20-1 - CSASMRSSSYNEQFF TGCAGTGCTAGTATGAGGTCTAGCTCCTACAATGAGCAGTTCTTC
TRBJ1-3 - TRBV18 - CASSPSPSTSGNTIYF TGTGCCAGCTCACCAAGTCCCAGCACCTCTGGAAACACCATATATTTT
TRBJ1-5 - TRBV12-3/TRBV12-4 many CASSSQDQPQHF TGTGCCAGCAGTTCTCAAGATCAGCCCCAGCATTTT
TRBJ1-2 TRBD1 TRBV4-1 - CASSQDTIAGQSNYGYTF TGCGCCAGCAGCCAAGATACTATTGCGGGACAGAGTAACTATGGCTACACCTTC
TRBJ2-1 TRBD2 TRBV25-1 - CASRLPGTSGRAPWDEQFF TGTGCCAGCCGACTTCCCGGGACTAGCGGGAGGGCCCCTTGGGATGAGCAGTTCTTC
TRBJ2-6 - TRBV5-1 - CASKPASGANVLTF TGCGCCAGCAAACCAGCCTCTGGGGCCAACGTCCTGACTTTC
TRBJ2-4 TRBD2 TRBV5-5 - CASSALAGGPLAKNIQYF TGTGCCAGCAGCGCCCTAGCGGGAGGGCCTTTAGCCAAAAACATTCAGTACTTC
TRBJ2-7 - TRBV7-2 once CASSLVRAFYEQYF TGTGCCAGCAGCTTAGTTAGGGCCTTCTACGAGCAGTACTTC
TRBJ2-7 - TRBV20-1 - CSPGKGGKPSYEQYF TGCAGTCCAGGCAAGGGGGGAAAACCATCCTACGAGCAGTACTTC
TRBJ2-3 - TRBV20-1 few CSASPGKAGTDTQYF TGCAGTGCTAGTCCCGGGAAGGCAGGCACAGATACGCAGTATTTT
TRBJ1-5 - TRBV18 - CASSRGRSVADQPQHF TGTGCCAGCTCTCGTGGACGGTCCGTTGCGGATCAGCCCCAGCATTTT
TRBJ2-7 - TRBV7-9 - CASTLSGKGEQYF TGTGCCAGCACCCTTTCTGGGAAAGGCGAGCAGTACTTC
TRBJ2-7 - TRBV20-1 - CSASGRGWEQYF TGCAGTGCTAGTGGCAGGGGCTGGGAGCAGTACTTC
TRBJ2-1 - TRBV20-1 - CSVTVATGDSYNEQFF TGCAGTGTTACCGTAGCAACCGGGGACTCCTACAATGAGCAGTTCTTC
TRBJ1-2 - TRBV20-1 - CSARVFRDYGYTF TGCAGTGCTAGAGTCTTCCGGGACTATGGCTACACCTTC
TRBJ1-5 TRBD1 TRBV10-3 - CAISPDRGGQPQHF TGTGCCATCAGTCCGGACAGGGGGGGACAGCCCCAGCATTTT
TRBJ2-3 TRBD2 TRBV29-1 few CSVRRLAGDTQYF TGCAGCGTTCGACGCTTAGCGGGCGATACGCAGTATTTT
TRBJ2-1 TRBD2 TRBV10-3 few CAISESLAGGPHNEQFF TGTGCCATCAGTGAGTCACTAGCGGGAGGGCCTCACAATGAGCAGTTCTTC
TRBJ2-2 - TRBV6-1 once CASRGLLVTGELFF TGTGCCAGCAGGGGGCTTTTGGTAACCGGGGAGCTGTTTTTT
TRBJ1-4 - TRBV20-1 few CSAAPQGNNEKLFF TGCAGTGCTGCACCTCAGGGGAATAATGAAAAACTGTTTTTT
TRBJ2-1 - TRBV7-2 - CASSLWSISGNSEQFF TGTGCCAGCAGCCTGTGGAGTATTAGTGGCAACAGTGAGCAGTTCTTC
TRBJ2-1 - TRBV5-1 few CASSLAPGLHNEQFF TGCGCCAGCAGCTTGGCGCCGGGCCTTCACAATGAGCAGTTCTTC
TRBJ2-5 - TRBV6-5 few CASSYSESSRETQYF TGTGCCAGCAGTTATAGCGAGAGCTCACGAGAGACCCAGTACTTC
TRBJ1-2 - TRBV7-8 - CASGLAVGNYGYTF TGTGCCAGCGGCTTAGCTGTAGGGAACTATGGCTACACCTTC
TRBJ2-5 TRBD2 TRBV6-5 few CASSYSKGGRGRETQYF TGTGCCAGCAGTTACTCGAAGGGCGGGAGGGGGCGGGAGACCCAGTACTTC
TRBJ2-5 - TRBV5-1 - CASSPTGRRETQYF TGCGCCAGCAGCCCCACAGGGAGACGGGAGACCCAGTACTTC
TRBJ1-5 TRBD1 TRBV5-1 - CASSIGTGGSNQPQHF TGCGCCAGCAGCATAGGGACAGGAGGGAGCAATCAGCCCCAGCATTTT
TRBJ2-3 TRBD2 TRBV6-5 - CASSLRTSGRARIDTQYF TGTGCCAGCAGTTTACGAACTAGCGGGAGGGCCAGAATAGATACGCAGTATTTT
TRBJ2-7 - TRBV20-1 few CSARGLALRTYEQYF TGCAGTGCTAGAGGCTTGGCCTTGAGGACCTACGAGCAGTACTTC
TRBJ2-7 - TRBV11-1 few CASSFGAGTYEQYF TGTGCCAGCAGCTTCGGTGCGGGAACTTACGAGCAGTACTTC
TRBJ2-1 TRBD2 TRBV5-1 few CASSWGLAGVLPYNEQFF TGCGCCAGCAGCTGGGGACTAGCGGGAGTCCTCCCCTACAATGAGCAGTTCTTC
TRBJ2-2 TRBD2 TRBV5-5 few CASSSSLAGVTGELFF TGTGCCAGCAGCTCGTCTCTAGCGGGAGTCACCGGGGAGCTGTTTTTT
TRBJ1-4 - TRBV4-1 - CASSQGVIRATNEKLFF TGCGCCAGCAGCCAAGGGGTGATAAGAGCAACTAATGAAAAACTGTTTTTT
TRBJ2-1 - TRBV15 - CATSEGTIPMNEQFF TGTGCCACCTCGGAGGGGACCATACCAATGAATGAGCAGTTCTTC
TRBJ1-4 - TRBV20-1 - CSARDWGIGEKLFF TGCAGTGCTAGAGATTGGGGGATAGGTGAAAAACTGTTTTTT
TRBJ2-1 - TRBV10-3 - CAIKRYGNEQFF TGTGCCATCAAACGGTATGGTAATGAGCAGTTCTTC
TRBJ2-2 TRBD2 TRBV20-1 - CSARAAGVGTGELFF TGCAGTGCTAGAGCGGCGGGAGTGGGCACCGGGGAGCTGTTTTTT
TRBJ1-2 - TRBV5-8 few CASSLTGGSRYGYTF TGTGCCAGCAGCTTGACCGGGGGATCGCGCTATGGCTACACCTTC
TRBJ1-5 - TRBV12-3/TRBV12-4 many CASSPGSNQPQHF TGTGCCAGCAGTCCGGGTTCAAATCAGCCCCAGCATTTT
TRBJ1-1 - TRBV5-1 few CASSLAQGLGTEAFF TGCGCCAGCAGCTTGGCGCAGGGGCTGGGGACTGAAGCTTTCTTT
TRBJ1-5 - TRBV18 - CASSPAPGQPQHF TGTGCCAGCTCACCGGCGCCTGGGCAGCCCCAGCATTTT
TRBJ2-5 TRBD2 TRBV7-6 many CASSYPTPARLAGEEETQYF TGTGCCAGCAGCTATCCGACCCCCGCCAGACTAGCGGGAGAGGAGGAGACCCAGTACTTC
TRBJ2-3 TRBD2 TRBV7-2 - CASSPSSGISTDTQYF TGTGCCAGCAGCCCGTCTAGCGGGATCAGCACAGATACGCAGTATTTT
TRBJ2-3 TRBD1 TRBV20-1 - CSAKDRGHGDTQYF TGCAGTGCGAAGGACAGGGGGCATGGAGATACGCAGTATTTT
TRBJ2-5 - TRBV20-1 - CSASRTEETQYF TGCAGTGCTAGTAGGACGGAAGAGACCCAGTACTTC
TRBJ2-1 TRBD2 TRBV4-2 - CASSQGLGTSGSRGEQFF TGTGCCAGCAGCCAAGGTCTAGGGACTAGCGGGAGTAGGGGTGAGCAGTTCTTC
TRBJ1-2 TRBD1 TRBV7-2 - CASSSGTGFNYGYTF TGTGCCAGCAGCTCTGGGACAGGATTTAACTATGGCTACACCTTC
TRBJ2-1 TRBD2 TRBV7-6 - CASSFKGGISYNEQFF TGTGCCAGCAGCTTCAAGGGAGGGATCTCCTACAATGAGCAGTTCTTC
TRBJ2-7 TRBD2 TRBV5-5 - CASSLAWGGNNYEQYF TGTGCCAGCAGCTTGGCCTGGGGAGGGAATAACTACGAGCAGTACTTC
TRBJ2-5 - TRBV7-6 few CASSLGGGSTFGTQYF TGTGCCAGCAGCTTGGGGGGCGGGAGTACCTTCGGGACCCAGTACTTC
TRBJ2-5 - TRBV20-1 - CSAIPFQETQYF TGCAGTGCTATACCGTTCCAAGAGACCCAGTACTTC
TRBJ2-1 TRBD2 TRBV14 few CASSQWMRAGVSYNEQFF TGTGCCAGCAGCCAATGGATGCGAGCGGGAGTCTCCTACAATGAGCAGTTCTTC
TRBJ2-7 TRBD2 TRBV20-1 few CSAKREEYEQYF TGCAGTGCCAAGCGGGAAGAGTACGAGCAGTACTTC
TRBJ1-1 - TRBV10-3 few CAISGVEGTEAFF TGTGCCATCAGTGGGGTTGAGGGGACTGAAGCTTTCTTT
TRBJ2-3 TRBD1 TRBV10-3 - CAIRGQGITDTQYF TGTGCCATCAGGGGACAGGGCATTACAGATACGCAGTATTTT
TRBJ2-1 TRBD2 TRBV2 - CASSLAEEQFF TGTGCCAGCAGCCTAGCGGAGGAGCAGTTCTTC